Below, 24 T cell receptor beta chains from the same sample are listed, as sequenced in a study of early T cells in non-severe SARS-CoV-2 infection. One entry per CDR3 protein, called by TCRdb with MiXCR from the 5' RACE reads. The top ten hold 1.1% of the sample, which has 74,000 or so distinct CDR3 sequences, around 13% seen once. The specimen sequenced was whole blood. The source is an adult who was a healthcare worker with PCR-confirmed SARS-CoV-2 infection or an uninfected control (not recorded which).

This clonotype was observed at least ten times. The gene calls are TRBV6-5 and TRBJ1-1; maybe TRBD1 (5 bases). This CDR3 contains 13 residues. Per germline, CDR1 MNHEY and CDR2 SVGAGI. V dropped 2 bases and J dropped 5 bases, with 9 bases sitting between them. In DNA, the CDR3 is TGTGCCAGCAGTTACGGGGGGTTGACTGAAGCTTTCTTT. Translated: CASSYGGLTEAFF.

The V and J genes are TRBV6-5 and TRBJ1-1, with D possibly TRBD1 on 5 matching bases. V lost 4 bases, J lost 4 bases, and 22 bases lay in between. The CDR3 is made up of 17 amino acids. Germline values: CDR1 MNHEY, CDR2 SVGAGI. CDR3 amino acids: CASSLRPGPPPATEAFF. The CDR3 DNA sequence: TGTGCCAGCAGTTTAAGGCCGGGACCCCCGCCTGCCACTGAAGCTTTCTTT.

This clonotype has a handful of counts. The CDR3 region has the DNA TGTGCCAGCAGTTTAGTACAGGGGGTCGGCTACACCTTC. It is translated as CASSLVQGVGYTF. This chain joins TRBV12-3 or TRBV12-4 and TRBJ1-2; the match to TRBD1 covers 8 bases. The trim removed 1 base at V and 8 bases at J, leaving 3 bases unmatched. This CDR3 is 13 amino acids long.

The V call is TRBV11-2, the J call TRBJ2-1, with D tentatively TRBD1 or TRBD2 (6 bases each). The CDR3 is 16 amino acids. Trimming stripped 1 base from V and 7 bases from J, with 17 bases between. The germline CDR1 and CDR2 sequences are SGHAT and FQNNGV. For the CDR3, the DNA is TGTGCCAGCAGCTTAGCCCGGGGGCCTCCTTGGAATGAGCAGTTCTTC. It yields the protein CASSLARGPPWNEQFF.

This clonotype occurred a few times. V usage is TRBV29-1 and J usage is TRBJ2-7, with a tentative D call TRBD2 (5 bases). The CDR3 is 11 amino acids. V lost 1 base, J lost 6 bases, and 7 bases lay in between. Germline V gene lookup returns CDR1 SQVTM and CDR2 ANQGSEA. CDR3 DNA: TGCAGCGTTGAAGGAGAGGGCGAGCAGTACTTC. Encoded protein: CSVEGEGEQYF.

This clonotype was detected only a few times. CDR3 sequence: CASDPLYPVGNQPQHF. CDR3 nucleotide sequence: TGTGCCAGCGATCCCCTTTATCCGGTTGGCAATCAGCCCCAGCATTTT. The chain couples TRBV28 to TRBJ1-5; D uncertain. Germline assignment: CDR1 MDHEN and CDR2 SYDVKM. Trimming took off 8 bases at V and 2 bases at J, with 19 bases between the two ends. The CDR3 runs 16 residues.

Many counts were recorded for this clonotype. CDR3 sequence (DNA): TGTGCCAGCAGCCACAGGGATAAGACCCAGTACTTC. Residues: CASSHRDKTQYF. The rearrangement uses TRBV25-1 and TRBJ2-5; D possibly corresponds to TRBD1 (6 bases). Looked up from germline, CDR1 is MGHDK and CDR2 is SYGVNS. The V and J ends lost 6 bases and 6 bases respectively, with 11 bases between them. The CDR3 has 12 amino acids.

The rearrangement links TRBV20-1 to TRBJ2-1; D may be TRBD1 (7 bases). Trimming cost V 4 bases and J 10 bases, with 17 bases left between them. The CDR3 runs 13 residues. Germline V gene lookup returns CDR1 DFQATT and CDR2 SNEGSKA (reference sequence). CDR3 in amino acids: CSATYPGGREQFF. The CDR3, as DNA: TGCAGTGCTACCTATCCAGGGGGGCGAGAGCAGTTCTTC.

Only a few counts were recorded for this clonotype. The chain employs TRBV10-1 and TRBJ2-2, with TRBD1 matching 7 bases. Germline CDR1 is WNHNN and CDR2 is SYGVQD (reference sequence). The CDR3 sequence is 15 residues long. Trimming removed 5 bases from V and 6 bases from J; junction bases left unmatched: 9. CDR3 DNA sequence: TGCGCCAGCAGTCCAGAAGGCACAGGGGCCGGGGAGCTGTTTTTT. This gives the protein CASSPEGTGAGELFF.

At least ten counts were recorded for this clonotype. This sequence joins TRBV27 and TRBJ1-3; D remains unclear. From germline, CDR1 is MNHEY and CDR2 SMNVEV (reference sequence). The V end lost 6 bases, the J end lost 9 bases, and 9 bases lay between the germline ends. The CDR3 consists of 11 residues. The CDR3 reads CASRGGRTIYF. The CDR3 nucleotides are TGTGCCAGCAGAGGAGGTCGCACCATATATTTT.

As regards this clonotype: Here the CDR3 omits its conserved ending phenylalanine or tryptophan, so a read error is the likely source. The V call is TRBV14, the J call TRBJ2-7; D is possibly TRBD1 (6 bases). CDR1 is SGHDN, CDR2 FVKESK, per germline. Between the trimmed V and J ends, which lost 1 base and 5 bases, there was a span of 18 bases. The CDR3 length is 16 residues. CDR3: CASSQGWGRGMDEQYS. The CDR3 DNA reads TGTGCCAGCAGCCAAGGTTGGGGCAGGGGTATGGACGAGCAGTACTCC.

This clonotype has just a few counts. The chain is built from TRBV24-1 and TRBJ1-1; D is undetermined. Germline V lookup: CDR1 KGHDR, CDR2 SFDVKD. There are 12 residues in the CDR3. V was pared by 7 bases and J by 5 bases, with 10 bases between. The chain's CDR3 is CATRDGETEAFF. The CDR3 nucleotides are TGTGCCACCAGGGACGGAGAAACTGAAGCTTTCTTT.

This clonotype was found many times. The CDR3: CASSRRQGWSTDTQYF. The CDR3 DNA is TGTGCCAGTAGTAGGAGACAGGGTTGGAGCACAGATACGCAGTATTTT. This chain uses TRBV19 with TRBJ2-3; 7 bases map to TRBD1. V was pared by 4 bases and J by 0 bases, with 7 bases of the junction left unmatched. Germline values: CDR1 LNHDA, CDR2 SQIVND (reference sequence). CDR3 length: 16 amino acids. Using reference TRBV19 and TRBJ2-3 for the parts outside the CDR3, the full variable domain is DGGITQSPKYLFRKEGQNVTLSCEQNLNHDAMYWYRQDPGQGLRLIYYSQIVNDFQKGDIAEGYSVSREKKESFPLTVTSAQKNPTAFYLCASSRRQGWSTDTQYFGPGTRLTVL.

This clonotype was seen many times. This chain connects TRBV10-3 to TRBJ2-7; no reliable D call. Per the germline V gene, CDR1 is ENHRY and CDR2 is SYGVKD. This CDR3 has 15 residues. The ends were cut back, 3 bases at V and 4 bases at J, with 16 bases in the middle. The CDR3 here is CAISDETRGGYEQYF. CDR3 nucleotides: TGTGCCATCAGTGATGAGACCCGAGGTGGGTACGAGCAGTACTTC.

The chain links TRBV15 to TRBJ2-7, with TRBD1 matching over 7 bases. The CDR3 has 17 residues. V lost 2 bases, J lost 0 bases, and 10 bases stayed unmatched. Germline V CDR1 and CDR2: LNHNV, YYDKDF (reference sequence). CDR3 nucleotide sequence: TGTGCCACCAGCAGACCTAAGACGGGACAGAGCTCCTACGAGCAGTACTTC. Translating gives CATSRPKTGQSSYEQYF. Variable domain in full (rest from reference TRBV15 and TRBJ2-7): DAMVIQNPRYQVTQFGKPVTLSCSQTLNHNVMYWYQQKSSQAPKLLFHYYDKDFNNEADTPDNFQSRRPNTSFCFLDIRSPGLGDTAMYLCATSRPKTGQSSYEQYFGPGTRLTVT.

The genes are TRBV28 and TRBJ2-4; 11 bases fit TRBD2. The length of the CDR3 is 15 residues. Trimming cost V 6 bases and J 2 bases; bases outside gene matches: 3. The germline gives CDR1 MDHEN, CDR2 SYDVKM. CDR3 residues: CASRGLAVSKNIQYF. DNA of the CDR3: TGTGCCAGCAGGGGACTAGCGGTTTCCAAAAACATTCAGTACTTC.

This clonotype was found many times. This CDR3 fails to terminate in the conserved phenylalanine or tryptophan, so it likely reflects a read error. The chain has TRBV29-1 and TRBJ2-1; a possible D gene is TRBD1 (6 bases). The CDR3 spans 13 residues. CDR1 and CDR2 from the germline V gene are SQVTM and ANQGSEA. The V end lost 5 bases, the J end lost 0 bases, and 8 bases lay between the germline ends. The CDR3 nucleotides read TGCAGCGTTAGGGGGAGCTCCTACAATGAGCAGTTCTTG. Its translation: CSVRGSSYNEQFL.

This clonotype was seen repeatedly, ten times or more. The V and J genes are TRBV10-1 and TRBJ1-1, with TRBD1 identical over 7 bases. The CDR3 is made up of 13 amino acids. With 3 bases clipped from V and 3 bases from J, the junction kept 1 base outside the gene matches. Germline CDR1 and CDR2: WNHNN and SYGVQD (reference sequence). The CDR3 is CASSDRGDTEAFF. Written as DNA, the CDR3 is TGCGCCAGCAGTGACAGGGGGGACACTGAAGCTTTCTTT.

The chain carries TRBV18 and TRBJ2-6, with D tentatively TRBD1 (6 bases). Germline CDR1 KGHSH, CDR2 LQKENI. The V end lost 1 base, the J end lost 1 base, and 20 bases lay between the germline ends. CDR3 length equals 20 residues. CDR3 protein: CASSPRVFSLQGSGANVLTF. CDR3 nucleotides: TGTGCCAGCTCACCACGTGTTTTCAGTCTACAGGGATCTGGGGCCAACGTCCTGACTTTC.

This clonotype was counted at least ten times. V gene TRBV20-1 combines with J gene TRBJ2-1, with 10 bases fitting TRBD2. The germline V gene has CDR1 DFQATT and CDR2 SNEGSKA (reference sequence). The CDR3 is 16 residues long. Trimming removed 0 bases from V and 4 bases from J; junction bases left unmatched: 6. The CDR3 sequence: CSARDRTSGFYNEQFF. The CDR3 nucleotides are TGCAGTGCTAGAGATCGGACTAGCGGTTTTTACAATGAGCAGTTCTTC.

J is TRBJ2-2 and V is TRBV20-1; D is perhaps TRBD2 (6 bases). Germline loops: CDR1 DFQATT, CDR2 SNEGSKA (reference sequence). The CDR3 contains 13 residues. The ends were cut back, 6 bases at V and 4 bases at J, with 12 bases in the middle. This CDR3 reads CSASSGVTGELFF. The CDR3 DNA follows: TGCAGTGCGTCGTCGGGGGTCACCGGGGAGCTGTTTTTT.

This clonotype was counted between two and nine times. The rearrangement joins TRBV18 to TRBJ1-4; a possible D gene is TRBD1 (6 bases). The CDR3 has 13 amino acids. Trimming pared 4 bases from V and 8 bases from J, leaving 11 bases between. In germline, CDR1 is KGHSH, CDR2 LQKENI. Here the CDR3 reads CASSLQGREKLFF. CDR3 sequence (DNA): TGTGCCAGCTCACTACAGGGACGGGAAAAACTGTTTTTT.

The chain uses TRBV10-1 and TRBJ2-1; weak D call: TRBD1 (6 bases). The CDR3 is 14 residues long. Germline values: CDR1 WNHNN, CDR2 SYGVQD (reference sequence). With 6 bases removed from V and 7 bases from J, the gap between germline ends came to 16 bases. CDR3 DNA sequence: TGCGCCAGCAGCGATACAGGGTATAAAAATGAGCAGTTCTTC. It encodes CASSDTGYKNEQFF.

This clonotype was detected ten times or more. The chain joins TRBV7-9 to TRBJ2-7, with TRBD1 matching over 8 bases. Germline V CDR1 and CDR2: SEHNR, FQNEAQ (reference sequence). J gave up 5 bases and V 3 bases, and 6 bases lay outside the gene matches. The CDR3 extends over 14 amino acids. CDR3 loop: CASSFSGGGDEQYF. DNA for the CDR3: TGTGCCAGCAGCTTTTCAGGGGGCGGGGACGAGCAGTACTTC.